The 21 T cell receptor beta chains reported below all come from one sample, sequenced in a study of shared T cell receptors in the human thymus. Sequencing was performed with immunoSEQ multiplex PCR; in TCRdb, only in-frame clones are kept and a portion is missing. The sample contains approximately 400,000 clones, around 95% of which appear only once. Sequencing input: thymocytes. The receptor source for this set is a human donor.

The CDR3 bases are TGTGCCAGCAGCGTCAACTTGGGACGTTGGGATGAGCAGTTCTTC. Its translation: CASSVNLGRWDEQFF. The chain employs TRBV9 and TRBJ2-1, with D possibly called TRBD1 or TRBD2 (5 bases each). The CDR3 runs 15 residues. V gave up 2 bases and J gave up 8 bases, with 17 bases separating them. In germline, CDR1 is SGDLS, CDR2 YYNGEE.

The chain carries TRBV6-5 and TRBJ2-5; 10 nucleotides align to TRBD2. The CDR3 is 13 residues long. Germline V gene lookup returns CDR1 MNHEY and CDR2 SVGAGI. After removal of 9 bases from V and 4 bases from J, the junction contained 5 bases not matched to a gene. The CDR3 reads CASPLAGVETQYF. The CDR3 nucleotides are TGTGCCAGTCCCCTAGCGGGAGTAGAGACCCAGTACTTC.

The chain couples TRBV10-3 to TRBJ2-1, with TRBD1 identical over 10 bases. This CDR3 has 17 amino acids. The germline V gene has CDR1 ENHRY and CDR2 SYGVKD. V shed 2 bases, J shed 5 bases, and the junction held 9 bases outside the gene matches. CDR3 sequence: CAISEPGTGEENNEQFF. In DNA, the CDR3 is TGTGCCATCAGTGAGCCCGGGACAGGGGAAGAGAACAATGAGCAGTTCTTC.

The chain is built from TRBV27 and TRBJ1-1; the D is unclear. Germline V gene sequence: CDR1 MNHEY, CDR2 SMNVEV (reference sequence). The CDR3 extends over 15 amino acids. Trimming took off 10 bases at V and 1 base at J, with 19 bases between the two ends. This chain's CDR3 is CATSRPDIPNTEAFF. CDR3 sequence (DNA): TGTGCCACCTCTAGGCCCGACATTCCGAACACTGAAGCTTTCTTT.

This clone was seen just once. The rearrangement uses TRBV18 and TRBJ2-4, with 8 bases that match TRBD2. The trim removed 3 bases at V and 8 bases at J, leaving 9 bases unmatched. CDR3 size: 15 residues. Looked up from germline, CDR1 is KGHSH and CDR2 is LQKENI. The CDR3 loop reads CASSPIAGIRDIQYF. CDR3 in DNA: TGTGCCAGCTCACCGATAGCGGGGATACGGGACATTCAGTACTTC.

The chain employs TRBV18 and TRBJ2-5, with TRBD2 as a possible D gene (6 bases). V dropped 3 bases and J dropped 5 bases, with 16 bases sitting between them. CDR3 length: 15 residues. Germline V CDR1 and CDR2: KGHSH, LQKENI. This CDR3 is CASSPPSGEGETQYF. CDR3 DNA: TGTGCCAGCTCACCCCCCTCGGGAGAAGGGGAGACCCAGTACTTC.

The J gene is TRBJ2-4, the V gene TRBV28; D ambiguous. The CDR3 length is 12 residues. CDR1 and CDR2 from the germline V gene are MDHEN and SYDVKM. Trimming cost V 5 bases and J 8 bases, with 10 bases left between them. The CDR3 reads CASSLFSDIQYF. The CDR3 nucleotides read TGTGCCAGCAGTCTCTTCAGTGACATTCAGTACTTC.

This clone has a single count. This sequence joins TRBV7-8 and TRBJ1-2; D perhaps matches TRBD1 (6 bases). Per the germline V gene, CDR1 is SGHVS and CDR2 is FQNEAQ. The V gene lost 6 bases and the J gene lost 0 bases, with 20 bases spanning the gap. The CDR3 totals 17 residues. The CDR3, as DNA: TGTGCCAGCAGTCACGAACCCGGGACACTAGCTAACTATGGCTACACCTTC. This sequence encodes CASSHEPGTLANYGYTF.

V is TRBV5-8 and J is TRBJ2-7; D unclear. Germline CDR1 is SGHTS and CDR2 is YDEGEE. V gave up 6 bases and J gave up 1 base, with 17 bases separating them. This CDR3 spans 15 amino acids. CDR3 sequence reads: CASTLTTSPSYEQYF. In DNA form, the CDR3 reads TGTGCCAGCACCCTTACAACCTCTCCTTCCTACGAGCAGTACTTC.

The chain is built from TRBV11-1 and TRBJ2-3; no reliable D call. Germline V gene data show CDR1 as SGHAT and CDR2 as FQDESV (reference sequence). The CDR3 has 17 amino acids. V lost 0 bases and J lost 0, with 13 bases in between. The CDR3 region has the DNA TGTGCCAGCAGCTTAGCTGTCGGTCTGGGTAGCACAGATACGCAGTATTTT. Encoded protein: CASSLAVGLGSTDTQYF.

The CDR3 DNA follows: TGCACCAGCAGCCCTAGAAACACTAGCGGGAAACGAACAGATACGCAGTATTTT. This gives the protein CTSSPRNTSGKRTDTQYF. The rearrangement joins TRBV1 to TRBJ2-3; TRBD2 is taken as the D call from the table, unchecked against the DNA. TRBV1 is flagged as a pseudogene. This CDR3 comprises 18 residues.

The chain uses TRBV14 and TRBJ2-7; tentative D call: TRBD2 (6 bases). The germline CDR1 and CDR2 sequences are SGHDN and FVKESK. This CDR3 has 15 amino acids. V dropped 1 base and J dropped 3 bases, with 13 bases sitting between them. In DNA form, the CDR3 reads TGTGCCAGCAGCCAAGGCGTTAGCGGTAACTACGAGCAGTACTTC. Translating gives CASSQGVSGNYEQYF. The whole variable domain, filled in from reference TRBV14 and TRBJ2-7, reads EAGVTQFPSHSVIEKGQTVTLRCDPISGHDNLYWYRRVMGKEIKFLLHFVKESKQDESGMPNNRFLAERTGGTYSTLKVQPAELEDSGVYFCASSQGVSGNYEQYFGPGTRLTVT.

This clone was found a few times. This chain's CDR3 is CASTMASGGYEQYF. The CDR3 DNA follows: TGTGCCAGCACTATGGCTAGCGGGGGTTACGAGCAGTACTTC. The V gene is TRBV28, the J gene TRBJ2-7; 10 bases are shared with TRBD2. The CDR3 loop spans 14 amino acids. V shed 7 bases and J 4 bases; nucleotides not matched to a gene: 7. The germline V gene encodes CDR1 MDHEN and CDR2 SYDVKM. Combining the CDR3 with reference TRBV28 and TRBJ2-7 gives the whole variable domain DVKVTQSSRYLVKRTGEKVFLECVQDMDHENMFWYRQDPGLGLRLIYFSYDVKMKEKGDIPEGYSVSREKKERFSLILESASTNQTSMYLCASTMASGGYEQYFGPGTRLTVT.

The J gene is TRBJ2-1, the V gene TRBV30; 8 nucleotides agree with TRBD2. The CDR3 runs to 16 residues. V lost 4 bases to trimming and J lost 4 bases; unmatched junction nucleotides: 12. Per germline, CDR1 GTSNPN and CDR2 SVGIG (reference sequence). The CDR3 coding sequence is TGTGCCTGGACCCTCCCGGCGGCGGGAGGTTACAATGAGCAGTTCTTC. As protein: CAWTLPAAGGYNEQFF.

This clone has only a few counts. This chain joins TRBV6-1 and TRBJ1-1; D ambiguous. There are 10 residues in the CDR3. CDR1 and CDR2 from the germline V gene are MNHNS and SASEGT. The V gene lost 7 bases and the J gene lost 4 bases, with 4 bases spanning the gap. This chain's CDR3 is CASTSTEAFF. The CDR3, as DNA: TGTGCCAGCACCAGCACTGAAGCTTTCTTT.

The J gene is TRBJ2-2, the V gene TRBV7-9, with D perhaps matching TRBD1 (6 bases). Trimming stripped 5 bases from V and 4 bases from J, with 23 bases between. CDR1 and CDR2 from the germline V gene are SEHNR and FQNEAQ (reference sequence). This CDR3 spans 18 amino acids. Written as DNA, the CDR3 is TGTGCCAGCAGCCGCCAGGTTACAGGGAAGCGGAGCACCGGGGAGCTGTTTTTT. It yields the protein CASSRQVTGKRSTGELFF. The whole variable domain, filled in from reference TRBV7-9 and TRBJ2-2, reads DTGVSQNPRHKITKRGQNVTFRCDPISEHNRLYWYRQTLGQGPEFLTYFQNEAQLEKSRLLSDRFSAERPKGSFSTLEIQRTEQGDSAMYLCASSRQVTGKRSTGELFFGEGSRLTVL.

This clone was detected a few times. The genes are TRBV14 and TRBJ2-6; D unresolved. Germline values: CDR1 SGHDN, CDR2 FVKESK. This CDR3 contains 16 residues. With 6 bases removed from V and 0 bases from J, the gap between germline ends came to 12 bases. The CDR3: CASRAETYSGANVLTF. CDR3 DNA sequence: TGTGCCAGCAGGGCAGAGACTTACTCTGGGGCCAACGTCCTGACTTTC. The whole variable domain, filled in from reference TRBV14 and TRBJ2-6, reads EAGVTQFPSHSVIEKGQTVTLRCDPISGHDNLYWYRRVMGKEIKFLLHFVKESKQDESGMPNNRFLAERTGGTYSTLKVQPAELEDSGVYFCASRAETYSGANVLTFGAGSRLTVL.

V and J are TRBV6-4 and TRBJ2-1; no clear D. Germline V gene lookup returns CDR1 MRHNA and CDR2 SNTAGT. Trimming left V 2 bases short and J 4 bases short, with 6 bases between. The CDR3 is 13 residues long. CDR3 protein: CASSDDLYNEQFF. The DNA for the CDR3 is TGTGCCAGCAGTGACGATCTATACAATGAGCAGTTCTTC.

This clone appeared a single time. The CDR3 protein is CASSLGEGLGTGELFF. DNA for the CDR3: TGTGCCAGCAGCTTGGGTGAGGGGCTCGGGACCGGGGAGCTGTTTTTT. This chain links TRBV11-2 with TRBJ2-2; D may match TRBD1 or TRBD2 (5 bases each). The CDR3 runs to 16 residues. Germline V lookup: CDR1 SGHAT, CDR2 FQNNGV. Trimming shortened V by 3 bases and J by 5 bases, and 16 bases separated the two germline ends.

This clone has a single count. This sequence joins TRBV6-5 and TRBJ1-3; D unresolved. The germline gives CDR1 MNHEY, CDR2 SVGAGI. The V end lost 6 bases, the J end lost 1 base, and 10 bases lay between the germline ends. This CDR3 region has 14 residues. The CDR3 nucleotides read TGTGCCAGCAGGCGGACGGGGTCTGGAAACACCATATATTTT. Translation gives CASRRTGSGNTIYF.

The chain uses TRBV28 and TRBJ1-5, with D maybe TRBD1 (6 bases). This CDR3 region has 18 residues. The V gene's germline CDR1 is MDHEN and CDR2 SYDVKM. V was cut by 10 bases and J by 2 bases, with 27 bases left in between. The CDR3, as DNA: TGTGCCACCAAAGGACCTGCAGGGGTCTCTTTGTGCAATCAGCCCCAGCATTTT. Residues: CATKGPAGVSLCNQPQHF.